What follows are 32 T cell receptor beta chains derived from one specimen sequenced in a study of CD4 T cells in relation to SARS-CoV-2 and coronaviruses. This table comes from immunoSEQ multiplex PCR, and its TCRdb copy is limited to in-frame clones, with some not included. The profile shows some 42,000 clones, roughly 88% of them singletons. What was sequenced was memory CD4+ T cells from PBMCs. The receptors come from an adult with COVID-19.

The CDR3 DNA reads as TGTGCCAGCAGTGAAATGGACGCCAATCAGCCCCAGCATTTT. This translates into CASSEMDANQPQHF. The chain employs TRBV6-1 and TRBJ1-5; unclear D gene. The CDR3 sequence is 14 residues long. Germline V gene sequence: CDR1 MNHNS, CDR2 SASEGT. V dropped 2 bases and J dropped 3 bases, with 8 bases sitting between them.

This chain links TRBV11-1 with TRBJ2-1, with unresolved D. Germline V CDR1 and CDR2: SGHAT, FQDESV (reference sequence). There are 16 residues in the CDR3. V gave up 2 bases and J gave up 0 bases, with 11 bases separating them. CDR3 in DNA: TGTGCCAGCAGCTTACTCTTCCCGGTCTCCTACAATGAGCAGTTCTTC. Translating gives CASSLLFPVSYNEQFF. Using reference TRBV11-1 and TRBJ2-1 for the parts outside the CDR3, the full variable domain is EAEVAQSPRYKITEKSQAVAFWCDPISGHATLYWYRQILGQGPELLVQFQDESVVDDSQLPKDRFSAERLKGVDSTLKIQPAELGDSAMYLCASSLLFPVSYNEQFFGPGTRLTVL.

The table lists this clone with a few counts. DNA of the CDR3: TGTGCCAGCAGCAGAGACAGAGTGAACACTGAAGCTTTCTTT. Its translation is CASSRDRVNTEAFF. The rearrangement joins TRBV7-2 to TRBJ1-1, with D tentatively TRBD1 (5 bases). CDR1 is SGHTA, CDR2 FQGNSA, per germline. With 5 bases removed from V and 0 bases from J, the gap between germline ends came to 10 bases. This CDR3 region has 14 residues. Looking up the rest from reference TRBV7-2 and TRBJ1-1 gives the full variable domain: GAGVSQSPSNKVTEKGKDVELRCDPISGHTALYWYRQSLGQGLEFLIYFQGNSAPDKSGLPSDRFSAERTGGSVSTLTIQRTQQEDSAVYLCASSRDRVNTEAFFGQGTRLTVV.

The chain employs TRBV3-1 (or the pseudogene TRBV3-2) and TRBJ1-2, with D uncertain. The V end lost 3 bases, the J end lost 7 bases, and 18 bases lay between the germline ends. Germline V gene data show CDR1 as LGHDT and CDR2 as YNNKEL (reference sequence). This CDR3 is built from 15 residues. The CDR3 protein is CASSQGDGLLGGYTF. CDR3 sequence (DNA): TGTGCCAGCAGCCAGGGCGACGGACTACTCGGTGGCTACACCTTC.

The chain joins TRBV3-1 (or the pseudogene TRBV3-2) to TRBJ2-3; D remains ambiguous. V was clipped by 5 bases and J by 2 bases, with 11 bases between them. Germline V lookup: CDR1 LGHDT, CDR2 YNNKEL (reference sequence). The CDR3 length is 14 residues. The CDR3: CASSSTHATDTQYF. Here the CDR3 DNA reads TGTGCCAGCAGCTCCACACACGCCACAGATACGCAGTATTTT.

The V gene is TRBV24-1, the J gene TRBJ1-5, with a possible D match to TRBD1 (6 bases). V shed 4 bases and J shed 9 bases, with 33 bases lying between them. The germline V gene encodes CDR1 KGHDR and CDR2 SFDVKD. The CDR3 contains 20 residues. CDR3 residues: CATSDHNPRRGSRGWRPQHF. CDR3 DNA: TGTGCCACCAGTGACCATAATCCCCGCAGGGGAAGTAGGGGTTGGCGGCCCCAGCATTTT.

The chain employs TRBV11-3 and TRBJ2-1; 7 nucleotides align to TRBD2. Looked up from germline, CDR1 is SGHNT and CDR2 is YENEEA. J lost 1 base, V lost 5 bases, and 2 bases had no gene match. This CDR3 comprises 14 residues. The CDR3 here is CASSPGGSYNEQFF. For the CDR3, the DNA is TGTGCCAGCAGCCCGGGGGGATCCTACAATGAGCAGTTCTTC.

The chain has TRBV9 and TRBJ1-4, with TRBD1 matching 9 bases. The V gene's germline CDR1 is SGDLS and CDR2 YYNGEE. CDR3 length equals 14 residues. With V trimmed by 4 bases and J by 5 bases, 3 bases remained unmatched. The DNA of the CDR3 is TGTGCCAGCAGCTTGACAGGGGGGAATGAAAAACTGTTTTTT. This translates into CASSLTGGNEKLFF.

The chain carries TRBV5-4 and TRBJ2-5; 9 bases map to TRBD1. This CDR3 region has 18 residues. Germline trimming cut 4 bases from V and 4 bases from J; bases unmatched to any gene: 17. Germline values: CDR1 SGHNT, CDR2 YYREEE (reference sequence). CDR3 in DNA: TGTGCCAGCAGCCATAGGGGTACAGGGGGCTCGGGACGAGAGACCCAGTACTTC. Translating it yields CASSHRGTGGSGRETQYF.

The chain combines TRBV4-2 with TRBJ2-3; 7 bases are a match to TRBD2. The CDR3 loop spans 17 amino acids. V was clipped by 3 bases and J by 0 bases; unmatched bases: 9. Germline CDR1 LGHNA, CDR2 YNFKEQ. The CDR3 DNA is TGTGCCAGCAGCCAGGACCCGACGGGGGGTAGCACAGATACGCAGTATTTT. It specifies CASSQDPTGGSTDTQYF.

The chain combines TRBV24-1 with TRBJ2-1; the D gene is possibly TRBD2 (5 bases). The germline V and J ends were trimmed by 10 bases and 8 bases, with 11 bases remaining between them. Germline V gene lookup returns CDR1 KGHDR and CDR2 SFDVKD. CDR3 length: 11 amino acids. CDR3 nucleotides: TGTGCCACTACGGACTCTGATGAGCAGTTCTTC. Amino acid sequence: CATTDSDEQFF.

V gene TRBV6-1 combines with J gene TRBJ1-5, with a tentative D call TRBD1 (5 bases). This CDR3 is 14 amino acids long. The V gene's germline CDR1 is MNHNS and CDR2 SASEGT. Trimming removed 3 bases from V and 6 bases from J, with 12 bases in between. The CDR3 loop reads CASSEAGRGQPQHF. The DNA for the CDR3 is TGTGCCAGCAGTGAGGCGGGGAGGGGTCAGCCCCAGCATTTT.

V and J are TRBV19 and TRBJ2-5; 8 bases agree with TRBD1. V dropped 9 bases and J dropped 5; count of bases not matched to a gene: 5. The germline V gene has CDR1 LNHDA and CDR2 SQIVND (reference sequence). The CDR3 covers 12 residues. For the CDR3, the DNA is TGTGCCAGCCAGGGGGCTTGGGAGACCCAGTACTTC. It yields the protein CASQGAWETQYF.

The chain has TRBV5-8 and TRBJ2-7; D may be TRBD1 or TRBD2 (6 bases each). The CDR3 is 15 residues long. The V gene lost 4 bases and the J gene lost 2 bases, with 16 bases spanning the gap. Germline CDR1 is SGHTS and CDR2 is YDEGEE. The CDR3 nucleotides read TGTGCCAGCAGCCTAGGAGGGACACCCACCTACGAGCAGTACTTC. Its translation: CASSLGGTPTYEQYF.

This chain links TRBV3-1 (or the pseudogene TRBV3-2) with TRBJ2-1; 9 bases match TRBD2. The CDR3 is made up of 17 amino acids. Per germline, CDR1 LGHDT and CDR2 YNNKEL (reference sequence). The V and J ends lost 3 bases and 1 base, in that order; junction bases with no gene match: 7. In DNA, the CDR3 is TGTGCCAGCAGCCATCCCGGGACTAGCAAGTCCTACAATGAGCAGTTCTTC. This sequence encodes CASSHPGTSKSYNEQFF.

The table lists this clone with a count of one. V is TRBV27 and J is TRBJ1-2; D may be TRBD1 (5 bases). Trimming left V 4 bases short and J 3 bases short, with 15 bases between. Per the germline V gene, CDR1 is MNHEY and CDR2 is SMNVEV (reference sequence). CDR3 length: 15 residues. The CDR3 loop reads CASSSAGTGHYGYTF. The DNA for the CDR3 is TGTGCCAGCAGTTCGGCCGGGACGGGACACTATGGCTACACCTTC.

The chain carries TRBV11-3 and TRBJ1-6; tentative D call: TRBD1 (6 bases). The CDR3 spans 15 residues. Trimming cost V 2 bases and J 6 bases, with 11 bases left between them. Per the germline V gene, CDR1 is SGHNT and CDR2 is YENEEA. The chain's CDR3 is CASSLSRGPNSPLHF. The CDR3 nucleotides are TGTGCCAGCAGCTTATCCAGGGGTCCTAATTCACCCCTCCACTTT.

This chain uses TRBV24-1 with TRBJ2-2; D is unclear. Trimming left V 0 bases short and J 3 bases short, with 4 bases between. The CDR3 sequence is 14 residues long. CDR1 and CDR2 from the germline V gene are KGHDR and SFDVKD. The CDR3 loop is CATSDLYDTGELFF. In DNA form, the CDR3 reads TGTGCCACCAGTGATTTGTACGACACCGGGGAGCTGTTTTTT.

This chain connects TRBV3-1 (or the pseudogene TRBV3-2) to TRBJ1-1, with 11 bases aligning to TRBD1. The CDR3 loop spans 17 amino acids. CDR1 and CDR2 (germline): LGHDT, YNNKEL (reference sequence). The V and J ends lost 7 bases and 0 bases, in that order; junction bases with no gene match: 10. CDR3 DNA: TGTGCCAGCACCTCAATGGACAGGGGGCAGATGAACACTGAAGCTTTCTTT. This translates into CASTSMDRGQMNTEAFF.

The rearrangement joins TRBV28 to TRBJ1-5, with D tentatively TRBD1 (5 bases). V lost 3 bases to trimming and J lost 5 bases, with 11 bases between them. The CDR3 has 14 amino acids. Germline lookup yields CDR1 MDHEN and CDR2 SYDVKM. As DNA, the CDR3 is TGTGCCAGCAGTTTGTCAACAGGTCATCAGCCCCAGCATTTT. This encodes CASSLSTGHQPQHF.

The chain employs TRBV7-3 and TRBJ2-1, with a weak D call TRBD1 (5 bases). The CDR3 has 14 residues. V dropped 1 base and J dropped 2 bases, with 6 bases sitting between them. From germline, CDR1 is SGHTA and CDR2 FQGTGA. CDR3 residues: CASSLKGTYNEQFF. Here the CDR3 DNA reads TGTGCCAGCAGCTTAAAGGGGACCTACAATGAGCAGTTCTTC.

The chain recombines TRBV12-3 or TRBV12-4 with TRBJ2-5, with no clear D. The CDR3 runs 10 residues. V lost 3 bases to trimming and J lost 5 bases, with 1 base between them. The CDR3: CASSLETQYF. As DNA, the CDR3 is TGTGCCAGCAGTTTGGAGACCCAGTACTTC.

The gene calls are TRBV19 and TRBJ2-5, with D tentatively TRBD1 (5 bases). Germline loops: CDR1 LNHDA, CDR2 SQIVND (reference sequence). V gave up 6 bases and J gave up 3 bases, with 17 bases separating them. CDR3 size: 15 residues. The chain's CDR3 is CASRPISDREETQYF. CDR3 nucleotide sequence: TGTGCCAGTAGGCCGATATCCGACAGAGAAGAGACCCAGTACTTC.

The CDR3 sequence: CASSLDRVGYTF. The CDR3 DNA sequence: TGTGCCAGCAGCCTTGACAGGGTCGGCTACACCTTC. The genes are TRBV13 and TRBJ1-2; 7 bases map to TRBD1. Germline CDR1 and CDR2: PRHDT and FYEKMQ (reference sequence). J was trimmed by 8 bases and V by 5 bases; bases with no gene match: 5. The length of the CDR3 is 12 residues. Using reference TRBV13 and TRBJ1-2 for the parts outside the CDR3, the full variable domain is AAGVIQSPRHLIKEKRETATLKCYPIPRHDTVYWYQQGPGQDPQFLISFYEKMQSDKGSIPDRFSAQQFSDYHSELNMSSLELGDSALYFCASSLDRVGYTFGSGTRLTVV.

Here the CDR3 reads CASSVAPGNSYEQYF. CDR3 nucleotide sequence: TGTGCCAGCAGCGTAGCTCCAGGAAACTCCTACGAGCAGTACTTC. This chain joins TRBV9 and TRBJ2-7, with no clear D. V lost 0 bases and J 0 bases, leaving 10 bases between the germline ends. The germline CDR1 and CDR2 sequences are SGDLS and YYNGEE. The CDR3 has 15 amino acids.

This clone showed up just once. The chain is built from TRBV2 and TRBJ2-7; TRBD1 aligns across 11 bases. Germline CDR1 reads SNHLY; CDR2 reads FYNNEI. With 6 bases clipped from V and 2 bases from J, the junction kept 3 bases outside the gene matches. The CDR3 extends over 14 amino acids. The chain's CDR3 is CASRPGQGAYEQYF. The CDR3 DNA reads TGTGCCAGCAGGCCGGGACAGGGGGCCTACGAGCAGTACTTC.

V gene TRBV12-5 combines with J gene TRBJ2-7, with unresolved D. Trimming removed 2 bases at V and 0 bases at J, with 14 bases between. Germline CDR1 and CDR2: LGHNT and FRNRAP. This CDR3 spans 16 amino acids. As DNA, the CDR3 is TGTGCTAGTGGTTTGTTCACCTCGCTGAGCTCCTACGAGCAGTACTTC. Translated: CASGLFTSLSSYEQYF.

V is TRBV4-2 and J is TRBJ2-3; the D is unclear. The CDR3 sequence is 15 residues long. Trimming removed 1 base at V and 7 bases at J, with 15 bases between. CDR1 LGHNA and CDR2 YNFKEQ come from the germline V gene. The chain's CDR3 is CASSQAPGQVNTQYF. The CDR3 DNA sequence: TGTGCCAGCAGCCAAGCACCTGGGCAGGTAAATACGCAGTATTTT.

V is TRBV11-3 and J is TRBJ2-5, with D unresolved. Per the germline V gene, CDR1 is SGHNT and CDR2 is YENEEA. The V end was cut by 0 bases, the J end by 0 bases, with 8 bases between. The CDR3 consists of 15 residues. The CDR3 region has the DNA TGTGCCAGCAGCTTAGATCCCGGGTACCAAGAGACCCAGTACTTC. Translation gives CASSLDPGYQETQYF.

V and J are TRBV2 and TRBJ2-5; D is possibly TRBD1 (6 bases). This CDR3 is built from 13 residues. The V end was cut by 7 bases, the J end by 5 bases, with 14 bases between. The germline gives CDR1 SNHLY, CDR2 FYNNEI. CDR3 nucleotides: TGTGCCAGCAACAGGGAGAGGCAGGAGACCCAGTACTTC. This gives the protein CASNRERQETQYF.

V is TRBV7-3 and J is TRBJ2-2; D ambiguous. The CDR3 length is 16 residues. V gave up 1 base and J gave up 1 base, with 10 bases separating them. The V gene's germline CDR1 is SGHTA and CDR2 FQGTGA. CDR3 sequence reads: CASSLNPSGNTGELFF. DNA for the CDR3: TGTGCCAGCAGCTTAAATCCGAGTGGGAACACCGGGGAGCTGTTTTTT.

V gene TRBV3-1 (or the pseudogene TRBV3-2) combines with J gene TRBJ1-3, with no clear D. Per germline, CDR1 LGHDT and CDR2 YNNKEL (reference sequence). Trimming took off 4 bases at V and 6 bases at J, with 7 bases between the two ends. The CDR3 is 12 amino acids. The DNA for the CDR3 is TGTGCCAGCAGCCCCACAGAAAACACCATATATTTT. It yields the protein CASSPTENTIYF.